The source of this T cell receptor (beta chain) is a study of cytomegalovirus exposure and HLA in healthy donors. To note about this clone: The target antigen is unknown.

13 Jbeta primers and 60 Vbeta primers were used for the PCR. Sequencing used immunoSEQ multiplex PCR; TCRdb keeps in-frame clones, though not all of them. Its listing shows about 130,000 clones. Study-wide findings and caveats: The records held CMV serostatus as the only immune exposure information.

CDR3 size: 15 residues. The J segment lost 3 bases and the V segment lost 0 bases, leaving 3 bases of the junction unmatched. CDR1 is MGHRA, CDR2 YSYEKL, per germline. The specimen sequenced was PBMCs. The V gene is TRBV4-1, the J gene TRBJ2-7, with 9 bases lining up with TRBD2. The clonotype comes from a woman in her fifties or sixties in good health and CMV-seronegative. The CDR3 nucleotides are TGCGCCAGCAGCCAAGAAAGGACTAGCGACTACGAGCAGTACTTC. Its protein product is CASSQERTSDYEQYF.